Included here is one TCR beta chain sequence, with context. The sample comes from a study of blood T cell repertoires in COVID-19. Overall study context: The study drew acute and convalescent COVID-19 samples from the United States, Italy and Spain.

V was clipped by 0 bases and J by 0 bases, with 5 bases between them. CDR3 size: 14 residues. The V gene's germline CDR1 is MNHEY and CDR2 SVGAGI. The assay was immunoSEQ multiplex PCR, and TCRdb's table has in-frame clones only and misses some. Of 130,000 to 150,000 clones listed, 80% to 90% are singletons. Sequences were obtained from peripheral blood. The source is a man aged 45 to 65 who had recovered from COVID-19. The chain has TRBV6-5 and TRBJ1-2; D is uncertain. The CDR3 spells CASSYSGANYGYTF. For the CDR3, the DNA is TGTGCCAGCAGTTACTCCGGAGCTAACTATGGCTACACCTTC.